This T cell receptor (beta chain) comes out of a study of blood T cell repertoires in COVID-19. Across the whole study: The United States, Italy and Spain were the sources of the acute and convalescent COVID-19 samples. Nucleic acid was either cDNA or gDNA, and it came from T cells, B-cell-depleted T cells, or PBMCs.

This clone turned up a few times. Source study methods: Estimation of nucleated cell counts relied on the amplification of reference gene primers. Only in-frame clones appear in the TCRdb table, and some are missing; sequencing was by immunoSEQ multiplex PCR. V and J calls and clone size are as listed in that table; D and trimming were resolved from the DNA. Of approximately 94,000 clones listed, over 80% were seen once; the top ten hold 13%. The CDR3 is 17 residues long. The V gene lost 1 base and the J gene lost 7 bases, with 22 bases spanning the gap. Germline values: CDR1 MGHRA, CDR2 YSYEKL. This chain joins TRBV4-1 and TRBJ1-2; D possibly corresponds to TRBD1 (6 bases). The TCR was taken from a man aged 45 to 65 with active or convalescent COVID-19. The specimen sequenced was peripheral blood. The CDR3 DNA reads TGCGCCAGCAGCCAAGTTCAGGGGACCCAGGAACATCTTGGCTACACCTTC. Its translation: CASSQVQGTQEHLGYTF.